Listed here is a single TCR beta chain. The target of this receptor is not known. It has no much larger one-base neighbor in the sample; base qualities were not kept. This record comes from a study of cytomegalovirus exposure and HLA in healthy donors (TCRdb year 2017). Notes on the research overall: In an earlier analysis of under 750 of the donors, 276 Gb of sequence data and just under 120 million unique TCR beta sequences from about 190 million T cells were reported. Because of strong linkage in the cohort, 5 or 6 DR-DQ haplotypes were treated as single units for association and clustering. A later genetic analysis used genome-wide SNP genotypes for about 60% of the roughly 670 donors, treating that subset as a discovery cohort. The later analysis used no new phenotypic data to find candidate immune exposures, relying instead on TCR beta sequences and their occurrence across donors. Among some 400 genotyped donors of the cohort, an average of 235,054 unique TCR beta nucleotide sequences were sequenced per donor, about a sixth of them non-productive. In a later analysis, previously published TCR beta repertoires from several hundred donors were re-analyzed and high-resolution HLA genotyping was added so that TCR occurrence patterns could be studied. High-throughput TCR immunosequencing, statistical association of individual TCRs with disease status, and machine learning were combined to predict cytomegalovirus infection status. The aim of the study was to test whether cataloging public T cell receptors could identify signatures of past pathogen exposure. HLA typing covered class I and class II loci at four-digit resolution. An early release covering roughly 640 HLA-typed donors comprised about 320 gigabases of sequencing data and 65 million to 100 million unique TCR sequences. Besides the first cohort of around 670 subjects, a separate validation cohort made up of roughly 120 different subjects was used. The T cell repertoires of 666 subjects were profiled by immunosequencing and related to cytomegalovirus serostatus. Donor age, sex, ethnicity and CMV serostatus were collected together with the repertoire data. To decide whether each TCR beta V gene segment behaved as functional or pseudogenic, an earlier analysis of fewer than 750 of the donors relied on high-throughput TCR beta sequencing. All discovery cohort repertoires had been generated using a single sequencing platform. The number of donors typed differed by locus, with about 629-630 for A, B, C, DRB1 and DQB1, over 500 for DQA1, 600 to 610 for DPA1, and 400 to 490 for DPB1. Of the 300 to 500 genotyped donors, more than 75% were placed in the genetic ancestry cluster associated with self-reported Caucasian donors. Overall results and qualifications from the work: This cohort had only TCR beta chains sequenced, and the lack of alpha or paired-chain data limited which features could be detected. Three of the identified cytomegalovirus-associated TCR beta chains were confirmed in vitro to be specific for cytomegalovirus antigens. The classifier was reported to diagnose cytomegalovirus status with high specificity and sensitivity in both the original and validation cohorts. A group of highly shared sequence variants was considered likely to be a technical artifact of the sequencing pipeline. The authors suggested that the approach could potentially be extended to other disease states and immunological phenotypes. Correlated functional status among segregating V segments might reflect linkage disequilibrium, but an unknown experimental factor could not be ruled out. Sequencing depth was assumed to be roughly uniform across donors in the presence/absence analyses, though that assumption may not hold. A later analysis found that most CMV-associated TCR beta chains appeared HLA-restricted, with HLA associations seemingly driven largely by CMV exposure. Compared with equally common non-associated chains, HLA-associated TCR beta chains in a later analysis were more clonally expanded and had lower generation probabilities. Some IMGT-functional V segments, including TRBV6-2 and TRBV6-3, could not be distinguished by the 87-base-pair reads and were therefore excluded. A later analysis found that TCR association rates varied across HLA loci, with DRB1 alleles showing the most associated TCRs and HLA-C alleles the fewest. An earlier analysis of 450 to 750 of the donors showed that most TCR beta V segments appeared in productive rearrangements either about 87% or about 30% of the time, which broadly matched IMGT annotations. A further reported finding was that TCR beta sequences accurately predicted the HLA-A and HLA-B alleles for most subjects in the first cohort. The earlier analysis of about 600 of the donors excluded some 15 rarely observed V segments, including chromosome 9 orphons, because counts were too low. Immune exposure information for the cohort was limited to CMV serostatus. The study gave a list of more than 150 TCR beta chains associated with cytomegalovirus. Most TCR sequences were observed very rarely across donors, whereas some public TCRs were present in many individuals. Compared with the roughly 700-donor mean, donors in an Asian-associated ancestry cluster had fewer N-insertions in productive TCRs, according to a later genetic analysis. Assigning TCR associations to individual alleles was difficult when HLA alleles, especially DR and DQ, strongly co-occurred. In a later analysis, 15,000 to 20,000 TCR beta sequences were associated with specific HLA alleles at a false discovery rate of 0.05. HLA typing was unavailable for some donors at each locus, so association tests used only the typed subset. A later genetic analysis associated a missense DCLRE1C variant with V-gene and J-gene trimming of TCR beta chains, and an independent cohort replicated the association. In a later analysis, several top co-occurrence clusters were reported to appear linked to parvovirus B19, influenza, CMV and Epstein-Barr virus.

In total, approximately 700 healthy bone marrow donors made up the cohort. At the time of sampling, all cohort members were nominally healthy, though unrecorded immune exposures were likely present. The donor tested CMV seropositive, placing the donor among the 289 seropositive members of the cohort. A peripheral blood sample was collected from each donor, and TCR beta sequencing was performed on peripheral blood mononuclear cells. The Qiagen DNeasy Blood Extraction Kit was used to extract genomic DNA from the blood cell samples. The protocol used for the library was the immunoSEQ multiplex PCR assay. A mixture of 60 forward primers for TCR Vbeta segments and 13 reverse primers for TCR Jbeta segments was used in the multiplex PCR. The CDR3 region of rearranged TCR beta genes was amplified from genomic DNA with a multiplex PCR assay. Amplified TCR beta libraries were sequenced as 87-base-pair reads on the Illumina HiSeq System. Regarding the original processing steps: A later analysis counted about 80 million unique TCR beta chains across the 640 or so repertoires, and around 9.9 million of these chains were shared by at least two donors. A nearest-neighbor algorithm error-corrected the raw reads and collapsed the reads into unique sequences, merging closely related sequences to remove PCR and sequencing errors. CDR3 sequences were aligned to IMGT reference sequences to assign V, D and J gene segments. For a sequence to be retained, at least a six-nucleotide match to both a V gene segment and a J gene segment was required. A rearrangement counted as productive if the CDR3 had no stop codons and remained in frame with V and J, and every other rearrangement counted as non-productive. CDR3 was defined according to IMGT convention as the region running from the second conserved V-encoded cysteine to the conserved J-encoded phenylalanine. The earlier analysis of about 590 of the donors excluded sequences that lacked an unambiguous match to a single V gene segment. In an earlier analysis of approximately 560 of the donors, a V segment was called functional when productive rearrangements were above 56.7%, and segregating when the standard deviation between donors exceeded 5%. A statistical classification framework was developed to diagnose cytomegalovirus status using the catalog of TCR beta chain sequences. In a later analysis, TCR nucleotide sequences were compared against IMGT/GENE-DB human TR gene sequences so that V and J genes could be assigned. A later analysis assigned CDR3 sequences and most-parsimonious VDJ recombination scenarios with the TCRdist pipeline. In a later analysis, each TCR beta chain was defined by its CDR3 amino acid sequence together with its V-gene family, and reads lacking a unique V-gene family were excluded. In a later analysis, a few hundred highly shared, low-generation-probability nucleotide sequences were removed to address suspected cross-contamination and a sequencing artifact. In a later analysis, a clonal expansion index for each public chain was calculated from normalized within-repertoire ranks of inferred template counts. A later analysis computed generation probabilities with a VDJ recombination model fitted to out-of-frame rearrangements, and checked the results against IGoR. A later analysis scored TCR-TCR, TCR-HLA and TCR-CMV co-occurrence with hypergeometric tests, applying a repertoire-size bias correction to TCR pairs. A later analysis estimated false discovery rates by permuting HLA or CMV assignments 20 times. In a later analysis, co-occurring TCRs were grouped using DBSCAN, and TCRdist sequence similarity was added for clustering within HLA-allele-positive subsets. Repertoires with fewer than 30,000 or more than 120,000 public chains were left out of co-occurrence clustering, as were five repertoires with anomalous nucleotide sharing. What TCRdb holds here is the immuneACCESS table cut down to in-frame rearrangements. Part of the clones is not present; checked against another copy, under half of the missing clones reflect an unresolved V gene, and the others are unexplained. That table is the source of V, J and clone size, and D and trimming were worked out from the DNA. The sample includes approximately 80,000 clones, with approximately 74% observed a single time. Of the sample, about 20% falls within the top ten clones.

CDR3 length: 13 amino acids, cysteine to phenylalanine. Only the CDR3 DNA stays, 39 bases, in frame from base 1. The germline V gene yields SQVTM for CDR1 and ANQGSEA for CDR2. At the junction V is shortened by 4 bases and J by 3 bases, with 12 bases in between. This sequence originates from a man aged 25 to 45 in good health and CMV-seropositive. Sequenced sample: PBMCs. This sequence uses TRBV29-1 and TRBJ1-1; TRBD1 could be the D gene, as 5 bases match. The sequenced DNA: TGCAGCGTTGCGTTGGGGGGGGACACTGAAGCTTTCTTT. It translates as CSVALGGDTEAFF.